Below, 30 T cell receptor beta chains from the same sample are listed, as sequenced in a study of cytomegalovirus exposure and HLA in healthy donors. PCR amplification relied on 60 Vbeta primers (plus 13 Jbeta primers). Generated by immunoSEQ multiplex PCR, the TCRdb table keeps only in-frame clones and is missing some. Of about 120,000 clones listed, around 81% are singletons. Material for sequencing was PBMCs. The receptors were sampled from a middle-aged woman in good health and CMV-seronegative.

This sequence joins TRBV27 and TRBJ1-1, with 7 bases fitting TRBD1. The CDR3 has 15 residues. Germline V lookup: CDR1 MNHEY, CDR2 SMNVEV (reference sequence). The ends lost 4 bases at V and 0 bases at J; junction bases unmatched: 5. CDR3 coding DNA: TGTGCCAGCAGTTATTCGACAGGGCTGAACACTGAAGCTTTCTTT. It translates to CASSYSTGLNTEAFF.

The chain combines TRBV11-3 with TRBJ2-1; 15 bases are a match to TRBD2. Trimming cost V 5 bases and J 8 bases; bases outside gene matches: 7. Germline lookup yields CDR1 SGHNT and CDR2 YENEEA. This CDR3 has 16 residues. For the CDR3, the DNA is TGTGCCAGCAGCGACTCGGGACTAGCGGGAGGTCATGAGCAGTTCTTC. Translated, it gives CASSDSGLAGGHEQFF.

The chain joins TRBV5-6 to TRBJ1-1; a possible D gene is TRBD1 (5 bases). There are 17 residues in the CDR3. The germline CDR1 and CDR2 sequences are SGHDT and YYEEEE. Deletions cut 0 bases from V and 0 bases from J, with 15 bases between. CDR3 region: CASSLAGFRTLNTEAFF. DNA for the CDR3: TGTGCCAGCAGCTTGGCCGGCTTTAGGACACTGAACACTGAAGCTTTCTTT.

The chain links TRBV5-1 to TRBJ2-3; D unclear. CDR3 length equals 16 residues. V was shortened by 4 bases and J by 2 bases, with 17 bases between the two germline ends. CDR1 is SGHRS and CDR2 is YFSETQ in the germline V gene. The CDR3 sequence is CASSLAIVAHTDTQYF. The CDR3 DNA sequence: TGCGCCAGCAGCCTCGCGATAGTAGCTCACACAGATACGCAGTATTTT.

The V call is TRBV19, the J call TRBJ1-6; 8 nucleotides agree with TRBD1. Germline loops: CDR1 LNHDA, CDR2 SQIVND (reference sequence). V lost 3 bases to trimming and J lost 9 bases; unmatched junction nucleotides: 4. The length of the CDR3 is 14 residues. CDR3 loop: CASSMRTGSSPLHF. The DNA for the CDR3 is TGTGCCAGTAGTATGAGGACAGGGAGTTCACCCCTCCACTTT.

The chain uses TRBV7-2 and TRBJ2-3; 8 nucleotides agree with TRBD2. CDR1 and CDR2 from the germline V gene are SGHTA and FQGNSA. Trimming removed 0 bases from V and 0 bases from J; junction bases left unmatched: 5. The CDR3 has 17 residues. CDR3 DNA: TGTGCCAGCAGCTTAGCCCCGACTAGCGCGAGCACAGATACGCAGTATTTT. The encoded protein is CASSLAPTSASTDTQYF.

There are a few counts of this clone. The chain combines TRBV4-3 with TRBJ1-5; perhaps TRBD1 as D (6 bases). The germline gives CDR1 LGHNA, CDR2 YSLEER. V gave up 0 bases and J gave up 3 bases, with 9 bases separating them. The length of the CDR3 is 15 residues. DNA of the CDR3: TGCGCCAGCAGCCAAGATTGGGACAACAATCAGCCCCAGCATTTT. Protein sequence: CASSQDWDNNQPQHF.

The chain carries TRBV19 and TRBJ2-7; a weak D match, TRBD1 (6 bases). The CDR3 covers 15 residues. The V gene lost 1 base and the J gene lost 1 base, with 11 bases spanning the gap. In germline, CDR1 is LNHDA, CDR2 SQIVND (reference sequence). The CDR3 sequence is CASSIGQGRSYEQYF. CDR3 bases: TGTGCCAGTAGTATAGGGCAGGGGCGATCCTACGAGCAGTACTTC.

Worth noting for this clone: The sample contains more than one DNA sequence encoding this CDR3. The chain couples TRBV5-1 to TRBJ2-5; possibly TRBD1 for D (6 bases). Per germline, CDR1 SGHRS and CDR2 YFSETQ. Trimming took 4 bases from V and 1 from J, leaving 20 bases between them. This CDR3 comprises 17 residues. CDR3 bases: TGCGCCAGCAGCCTCAGGGGACCGACAGAACTCCAAGAGACCCAGTACTTC. Its protein is CASSLRGPTELQETQYF.

The chain couples TRBV2 to TRBJ1-2; 7 bases fit TRBD1. The length of the CDR3 is 15 residues. J lost 3 bases, V lost 6 bases, and 10 bases had no gene match. Germline CDR1 is SNHLY and CDR2 is FYNNEI. The CDR3 here is CASRYNRGEDYGYTF. CDR3 DNA: TGTGCCAGCAGATATAACAGGGGCGAAGACTATGGCTACACCTTC.

The chain links TRBV5-4 to TRBJ2-7, with 8 bases fitting TRBD1. Per the germline V gene, CDR1 is SGHNT and CDR2 is YYREEE (reference sequence). This CDR3 spans 15 amino acids. The V gene end was trimmed by 4 bases and the J gene end by 3 bases; junction bases not matched to a gene: 9. In DNA, the CDR3 is TGTGCCAGCAGCCCCGGAACAGGGGGTTTCTACGAGCAGTACTTC. This codes for CASSPGTGGFYEQYF.

This clone was observed once. The CDR3 sequence: CASSLDPGLAGYETQYF. Here the CDR3 DNA reads TGCGCCAGCAGCTTGGATCCGGGACTAGCGGGGTACGAGACCCAGTACTTC. The V gene is TRBV5-1, the J gene TRBJ2-5, with TRBD2 matching over 13 bases. CDR3 size: 17 residues. Per germline, CDR1 SGHRS and CDR2 YFSETQ. Germline trimming cut 0 bases from V and 5 bases from J; bases unmatched to any gene: 7.

The rearrangement joins TRBV7-3 to TRBJ2-5, with TRBD2 matching over 8 bases. CDR3 length equals 14 residues. V shed 5 bases, J shed 5 bases, and the junction held 7 bases outside the gene matches. CDR1 SGHTA and CDR2 FQGTGA come from the germline V gene. For the CDR3, the DNA is TGTGCCAGCAGCAACGGACTAGCCCGGGAGACCCAGTACTTC. Protein sequence: CASSNGLARETQYF. The full variable domain, completed using reference TRBV7-3 and TRBJ2-5, is GAGVSQTPSNKVTEKGKYVELRCDPISGHTALYWYRQSLGQGPEFLIYFQGTGAADDSGLPNDRFFAVRPEGSVSTLKIQRTERGDSAVYLCASSNGLARETQYFGPGTRLLVL.

V is TRBV5-6 and J is TRBJ2-5; 7 positions match TRBD1. The germline CDR1 and CDR2 sequences are SGHDT and YYEEEE. The CDR3 contains 15 residues. V was clipped by 0 bases and J by 2 bases; unmatched bases: 4. In DNA, the CDR3 is TGTGCCAGCAGCTTGGAGGGACAGCTACAAGAGACCCAGTACTTC. Translating it yields CASSLEGQLQETQYF.

The DNA for the CDR3 is TGTGCCAGTTCACCGGGACTGAATAATTCACCCCTCCACTTT. It codes for CASSPGLNNSPLHF. V is TRBV27 and J is TRBJ1-6; D might be TRBD1 (5 bases). CDR1 and CDR2 from the germline V gene are MNHEY and SMNVEV (reference sequence). Trimming shortened V by 9 bases and J by 5 bases, and 14 bases separated the two germline ends. The CDR3 totals 14 residues.

The V and J genes are TRBV7-9 and TRBJ1-2, with 7 nucleotides matching TRBD1. Looked up from germline, CDR1 is SEHNR and CDR2 is FQNEAQ (reference sequence). The CDR3 totals 15 residues. The trim removed 2 bases at V and 3 bases at J, leaving 6 bases unmatched. The CDR3 here is CASSLSTGTDYGYTF. The CDR3 DNA sequence: TGTGCCAGCAGCTTATCCACCGGGACAGACTATGGCTACACCTTC.

The rearrangement links TRBV10-3 to TRBJ1-3; D possibly corresponds to TRBD1 (5 bases). The CDR3 spans 14 residues. Germline lookup yields CDR1 ENHRY and CDR2 SYGVKD. V shed 0 bases and J shed 7 bases, with 10 bases lying between them. The CDR3 DNA sequence: TGTGCCATCAGTGAGTCGGGAGGGGTCAACACCATATATTTT. Translating gives CAISESGGVNTIYF.

The V call is TRBV11-2, the J call TRBJ1-2; 8 bases fit TRBD1. The CDR3 runs to 13 residues. In germline, CDR1 is SGHAT, CDR2 FQNNGV. V trimming: 3 bases; J trimming: 6 bases; junction bases outside the gene matches: 3. CDR3 coding DNA: TGTGCCAGCAGCTTTACAGGGGGGGATGGCTACACCTTC. Translated, it gives CASSFTGGDGYTF.

Only a few counts were recorded for this clone. J is TRBJ1-2 and V is TRBV6-1; weak D call: TRBD1 (6 bases). The CDR3 consists of 14 residues. Germline V gene lookup returns CDR1 MNHNS and CDR2 SASEGT. The V and J ends lost 6 bases and 2 bases respectively, with 13 bases between them. The CDR3 bases are TGTGCCAGCAGGGCAGGGGATAGAAACTATGGCTACACCTTC. This codes for CASRAGDRNYGYTF.

This clone was recorded only once. The gene calls are TRBV4-1 and TRBJ2-3; 9 nucleotides line up with TRBD2. This CDR3 comprises 17 residues. Germline-derived CDR1 and CDR2 are MGHRA and YSYEKL. V lost 1 base to trimming and J lost 4 bases; unmatched junction nucleotides: 9. As DNA, the CDR3 is TGCGCCAGCAGCCAAGTCGCTAGCGGGATAAGCTCAGATACGCAGTATTTT. Its translation is CASSQVASGISSDTQYF.

CDR3 protein: CASSPPGRSNTGELFF. The CDR3 DNA reads as TGTGCCAGCTCACCCCCCGGCAGGTCGAACACCGGGGAGCTGTTTTTT. The chain carries TRBV18 and TRBJ2-2; no clear D gene. Per germline, CDR1 KGHSH and CDR2 LQKENI. Trimming shortened V by 3 bases and J by 0 bases, and 11 bases separated the two germline ends. This CDR3 has 16 amino acids.

This clone showed up just a few times. The chain carries TRBV4-3 and TRBJ2-1; TRBD1 agrees at 7 bases. CDR1 and CDR2 from the germline V gene are LGHNA and YSLEER. This CDR3 is built from 14 residues. Trimming removed 4 bases from V and 5 bases from J; junction bases left unmatched: 5. CDR3 sequence: CASSRGGQNNEQFF. CDR3 in DNA: TGCGCCAGCAGCCGTGGGGGACAGAACAATGAGCAGTTCTTC.

The rearrangement joins TRBV7-3 to TRBJ2-5; tentative D call: TRBD2 (5 bases). Judging by the DNA end, TRBJ2-7 fits better; the J call may be wrong. This CDR3 contains 15 residues. Germline CDR1 SGHTA, CDR2 FQGTGA. The CDR3 DNA follows: TGTGCCAGCAGCCCTCAAGGGAGCCAATCCTACGAGCAGTACTTC. This gives the protein CASSPQGSQSYEQYF.

The J gene is TRBJ1-1, the V gene TRBV7-9; 7 nucleotides align to TRBD1. Germline values: CDR1 SEHNR, CDR2 FQNEAQ (reference sequence). The CDR3 runs to 13 residues. Trimming at V came to 3 bases and at J to 6 bases, leaving 4 bases not matched to a gene. The CDR3 sequence: CASSFQQGSEAFF. DNA of the CDR3: TGTGCCAGCAGCTTCCAACAGGGGTCTGAAGCTTTCTTT.

The chain combines TRBV19 with TRBJ2-5, with D unresolved. Germline assignment: CDR1 LNHDA and CDR2 SQIVND (reference sequence). The V gene lost 1 base and the J gene lost 1 base, with 7 bases spanning the gap. CDR3 length: 14 amino acids. The chain's CDR3 is CASSIVAGQETQYF. CDR3 nucleotide sequence: TGTGCCAGTAGTATAGTGGCAGGCCAAGAGACCCAGTACTTC.

This clone occurred once. The chain links TRBV20-1 to TRBJ2-7; TRBD2 matches 8 bases. V gave up 2 bases and J gave up 12 bases; unmatched junction bases: 6. There are 11 residues in the CDR3. Germline V gene sequence: CDR1 DFQATT, CDR2 SNEGSKA (reference sequence). CDR3 residues: CSARSLAGGYF. The CDR3, as DNA: TGCAGTGCTAGATCCCTAGCGGGCGGGTACTTC.

This sequence joins TRBV7-6 and TRBJ2-1; TRBD2 aligns across 11 bases. Germline CDR1 and CDR2: SGHVS and FNYEAQ. After removal of 5 bases from V and 4 bases from J, the junction contained 10 bases not matched to a gene. The length of the CDR3 is 17 residues. Written as DNA, the CDR3 is TGTGCCAGCAGCAAGGCACTAGCGGGGGCGGGGTACAATGAGCAGTTCTTC. Translating gives CASSKALAGAGYNEQFF.

The chain employs TRBV5-5 and TRBJ2-7, with 11 bases aligning to TRBD1. Losses at the gene ends were 7 bases for V and 6 bases for J; bases not matched to a gene: 6. Germline V CDR1 and CDR2: SGHKS, YYEKEE (reference sequence). The CDR3 runs 13 residues. The CDR3: CASLGQGVSEQYF. In nucleotides, the CDR3 is TGTGCCAGCCTGGGACAGGGGGTCTCCGAGCAGTACTTC.

This rearrangement joins TRBV6-1 to TRBJ1-2; 7 bases map to TRBD1. Germline V gene data show CDR1 as MNHNS and CDR2 as SASEGT. V dropped 3 bases and J dropped 5; count of bases not matched to a gene: 3. The CDR3 has 13 amino acids. The CDR3 DNA sequence: TGTGCCAGCAGTGACACAGGGGTATATGGCTACACCTTC. Its translation is CASSDTGVYGYTF.

The CDR3 spells CASSRQGPTYEQYF. The CDR3 nucleotides read TGTGCCAGTAGTAGGCAGGGCCCAACCTACGAGCAGTACTTC. V gene TRBV19 combines with J gene TRBJ2-7, with D maybe TRBD1 (5 bases). V lost 4 bases and J 2 bases, leaving 12 bases between the germline ends. The V gene's germline CDR1 is LNHDA and CDR2 SQIVND (reference sequence). This CDR3 has 14 residues.